Listed below are T cell receptor beta chains from one sample, sequenced in a study of blood T cell repertoires in COVID-19. The data were produced by immunoSEQ multiplex PCR, yet TCRdb's version contains in-frame clones alone and is incomplete. The sample records 130,000 or so clones, 82% being singletons. The sample comprised peripheral blood. These TCRs come from a woman in her 70s with acute or convalescent COVID-19. Each CDR3 is given with its conserved first and last residue. A D gene is named only where the DNA matches it firmly. Not every row has a clone size; where given, it reads once, few, many or a size class.

>.|TRBV6-4|TRBJ1-2|few
CASSPQGNYGYTF
TGTGCCAGCAGTCCTCAGGGAAACTATGGCTACACCTTC
>TRBD1|TRBV3-1/TRBV3-2|TRBJ2-2|few
CASSQPRDRDFTGELFF
TGTGCCAGCAGCCAACCCCGGGACAGAGATTTCACCGGGGAGCTGTTTTTT
>.|TRBV27|TRBJ1-5|few
CASSPLVGASQPQHF
TGTGCCAGCAGTCCTCTTGTAGGGGCGAGCCAGCCCCAGCATTTT
>TRBD1|TRBV11-1|TRBJ1-2|.
CASSLEPTGSGYTF
TGTGCCAGCAGCTTAGAGCCGACAGGGAGTGGCTACACCTTC
>TRBD1|TRBV18|TRBJ2-2|.
CASSPRQGAGELFF
TGTGCCAGCTCACCCCGACAGGGGGCCGGGGAGCTGTTTTTT
>TRBD1|TRBV7-9|TRBJ2-7|.
CASSLTGTALYEQYF
TGTGCCAGCAGCTTAACCGGGACAGCGCTCTACGAGCAGTACTTC
>TRBD1|TRBV30|TRBJ1-6|.
CAWSLRDSIYNSPLHF
TGTGCCTGGTCCCTCCGGGACAGCATTTATAATTCACCCCTCCACTTT
>.|TRBV10-3|TRBJ2-6|.
CAISDFGNSGANVLTF
TGTGCCATCAGTGATTTCGGGAACTCTGGGGCCAACGTCCTGACTTTC
>TRBD1|TRBV7-9|TRBJ1-2|.
CASSSQGAFVGGYTF
TGTGCCAGCAGCTCCCAGGGGGCATTTGTCGGTGGCTACACCTTC
>TRBD2|TRBV29-1|TRBJ2-2|once
CSVVGAGGGTGELFF
TGCAGCGTTGTCGGGGCGGGGGGCGGCACCGGGGAGCTGTTTTTT
>.|TRBV19|TRBJ2-3|.
CASRDRGGSTADTQYF
TGTGCCAGTAGAGACAGGGGAGGGAGCACCGCAGATACGCAGTATTTT
>TRBD1|TRBV7-8|TRBJ2-3|.
CASSSRQGDTQYF
TGTGCCAGCAGCTCGAGACAGGGGGATACGCAGTATTTT
>.|TRBV15|TRBJ2-1|.
CATSSTPGGSYNEQFF
TGTGCCACCAGCAGTACGCCGGGGGGCAGTTACAATGAGCAGTTCTTC
>.|TRBV7-9|TRBJ1-4|.
CASSLTGFPTNEKLFF
TGTGCCAGCAGCTTAACCGGGTTCCCAACTAATGAAAAACTGTTTTTT
>TRBD2|TRBV6-2/TRBV6-3|TRBJ2-3|few
CASSPGRTSGSDTQYF
TGTGCCAGCAGCCCTGGGAGGACTAGCGGATCAGATACGCAGTATTTT
>.|TRBV11-3|TRBJ1-1|.
CASSLGLPGTEAFF
TGTGCCAGCAGCTTAGGCCTCCCGGGGACTGAAGCTTTCTTT
>.|TRBV24-1|TRBJ1-2|.
CATSDSNYGYTF
TGTGCCACCAGTGACAGTAACTATGGCTACACCTTC
>.|TRBV6-5|TRBJ2-2|.
CASSDGTTNTGELFF
TGTGCCAGCAGCGACGGGACAACGAACACCGGGGAGCTGTTTTTT
>.|TRBV12-3/TRBV12-4|TRBJ1-2|.
CASSLEQGRYTF
TGTGCCAGCAGTTTAGAGCAGGGCCGCTACACCTTC
>.|TRBV14|TRBJ1-3|few
CASSQDVTRRDTIYF
TGTGCCAGCAGCCAAGACGTCACCCGGAGGGACACCATATATTTT
>TRBD1|TRBV5-4|TRBJ1-1|.
CASTFLEQGAEAFF
TGTGCCAGCACCTTCTTAGAACAGGGGGCGGAAGCTTTCTTT
>TRBD1|TRBV18|TRBJ1-1|few
CASSPGQRNTEAFF
TGTGCCAGCTCACCGGGACAGAGGAACACTGAAGCTTTCTTT
>TRBD1|TRBV4-3|TRBJ1-1|.
CASSLVTGGNTEAFF
TGCGCCAGCAGCCTCGTGACAGGGGGGAACACTGAAGCTTTCTTT
>.|TRBV19|TRBJ2-5|.
CASGRRETQYF
TGTGCCAGTGGCCGAAGAGAGACCCAGTACTTC
>.|TRBV6-4|TRBJ1-2|.
CASSDYREGRRAGYTF
TGTGCCAGCAGTGACTACAGGGAAGGGAGACGGGCTGGCTACACCTTC
>.|TRBV19|TRBJ2-1|.
CASSIGLTGRSEQFF
TGTGCCAGTAGTATAGGCCTGACAGGCAGGAGTGAGCAGTTCTTC
>.|TRBV19|TRBJ1-1|.
CASTGDFRNTEAFF
TGTGCCAGTACCGGGGACTTCCGAAACACTGAAGCTTTCTTT
>.|TRBV15|TRBJ2-6|.
CATSRDGGIKAGANVLTF
TGTGCCACCAGCAGAGATGGGGGGATTAAGGCTGGGGCCAACGTCCTGACTTTC
>TRBD1|TRBV2|TRBJ1-5|.
CASSAEGAGQPQHF
TGTGCCAGCAGCGCAGAGGGGGCTGGTCAGCCCCAGCATTTT
>.|TRBV7-9|TRBJ1-1|.
CATPGEGYTEAFF
TGTGCCACCCCCGGGGAGGGGTACACTGAAGCTTTCTTT
>.|TRBV7-9|TRBJ2-5|.
CASSSNSRGPHPETQYF
TGTGCCAGCAGCTCGAACTCGCGGGGTCCCCACCCGGAGACCCAGTACTTC
>.|TRBV18|TRBJ1-6|few
CASSGGSPFNSYNSPLHF
TGTGCCAGCTCTGGTGGCAGTCCTTTCAACTCCTATAATTCACCCCTCCACTTT
>.|TRBV20-1|TRBJ1-2|.
CSATDRANYGYTF
TGCAGTGCTACTGATAGAGCTAACTATGGCTACACCTTC
>.|TRBV18|TRBJ1-1|.
CASSPREEGIAFF
TGTGCCAGCTCACCGAGGGAGGAGGGAATAGCTTTCTTT
>TRBD1|TRBV27|TRBJ1-2|.
CASSPGQGSGGYTF
TGTGCCAGCAGTCCGGGACAGGGCTCTGGTGGCTACACCTTC
>TRBD1|TRBV30|TRBJ1-2|.
CAWRGTGYGYTF
TGTGCCTGGAGGGGGACAGGCTATGGCTACACCTTC
>TRBD1|TRBV7-2|TRBJ1-4|.
CASSLVGTAEKLFF
TGTGCCAGCAGCTTAGTAGGGACAGCTGAAAAACTGTTTTTT
>.|TRBV27|TRBJ1-5|few
CASSNRGNQPQHF
TGTGCCAGCAGTAACAGGGGCAATCAGCCCCAGCATTTT
>.|TRBV30|TRBJ2-2|.
CAWRTTANTGELFF
TGTGCCTGGAGAACGACAGCGAACACCGGGGAGCTGTTTTTT
>TRBD1|TRBV7-2|TRBJ1-5|few
CASSATGVNNQPQHF
TGTGCCAGCAGCGCCACAGGGGTTAACAATCAGCCCCAGCATTTT
>.|TRBV9|TRBJ1-3|.
CASSVEGVAGNTIYF
TGTGCCAGCAGCGTAGAGGGGGTAGCTGGAAACACCATATATTTT
>.|TRBV2|TRBJ1-1|.
CASSEGPNGFAEAFF
TGTGCCAGCAGTGAAGGCCCTAACGGGTTCGCTGAAGCTTTCTTT
>.|TRBV9|TRBJ1-4|.
CASSVGPQLRGEKLFF
TGTGCCAGCAGCGTAGGCCCCCAGCTTAGGGGGGAAAAACTGTTTTTT
>.|TRBV11-3|TRBJ1-4|.
CASSYSATNEKLFF
TGTGCCAGCAGCTACAGTGCAACTAATGAAAAACTGTTTTTT
>.|TRBV23-1|TRBJ1-5|.
CASSQIPTRVLYSNQPQHF
TGCGCCAGCAGTCAAATACCCACCCGGGTCCTCTATAGCAATCAGCCCCAGCATTTT
>TRBD2|TRBV25-1|TRBJ2-3|.
CASSADFSGRPTDTQYF
TGTGCCAGCAGTGCGGATTTTAGCGGGAGACCCACAGATACGCAGTATTTT
>.|TRBV5-5|TRBJ1-1|once
CASSLNRRDTEAFF
TGTGCCAGCAGCTTAAACCGGAGGGACACTGAAGCTTTCTTT
>TRBD1|TRBV29-1|TRBJ1-4|once
CSAVRQGVNEKLFF
TGCAGCGCTGTACGACAGGGGGTGAATGAAAAACTGTTTTTT
>.|TRBV6-6|TRBJ2-5|.
CASSAWTKQETQYF
TGTGCCAGCAGCGCATGGACAAAGCAAGAGACCCAGTACTTC
>.|TRBV28|TRBJ1-2|few
CASSSGAPNYGYTF
TGTGCCAGCAGTTCAGGGGCGCCCAACTATGGCTACACCTTC
>TRBD1|TRBV5-1|TRBJ1-1|.
CASSLPTGGGSNTEAFF
TGCGCCAGCAGCTTGCCCACAGGGGGGGGGTCCAACACTGAAGCTTTCTTT
>TRBD1|TRBV9|TRBJ1-1|few
CASSGQGNTEAFF
TGTGCCAGCAGCGGACAGGGGAACACTGAAGCTTTCTTT
>TRBD2|TRBV5-1|TRBJ2-3|.
CASSLDLAGSTDTQYF
TGCGCCAGCAGCTTGGACCTAGCGGGGAGCACAGATACGCAGTATTTT
>.|TRBV7-2|TRBJ1-3|.
CASNRELGTIYF
TGTGCCAGCAATCGTGAGCTAGGAACCATATATTTT
>.|TRBV11-2|TRBJ1-1|.
CASSLREEGTEAFF
TGTGCCAGCAGCTTAAGGGAAGAGGGCACTGAAGCTTTCTTT
>.|TRBV25-1|TRBJ2-3|.
CASMRADTQYF
TGTGCCAGTATGAGGGCAGATACGCAGTATTTT
>.|TRBV19|TRBJ1-4|.
CASCPGKIGKGEKLFF
TGTGCCAGTTGCCCAGGGAAGATTGGAAAGGGGGAAAAACTGTTTTTT